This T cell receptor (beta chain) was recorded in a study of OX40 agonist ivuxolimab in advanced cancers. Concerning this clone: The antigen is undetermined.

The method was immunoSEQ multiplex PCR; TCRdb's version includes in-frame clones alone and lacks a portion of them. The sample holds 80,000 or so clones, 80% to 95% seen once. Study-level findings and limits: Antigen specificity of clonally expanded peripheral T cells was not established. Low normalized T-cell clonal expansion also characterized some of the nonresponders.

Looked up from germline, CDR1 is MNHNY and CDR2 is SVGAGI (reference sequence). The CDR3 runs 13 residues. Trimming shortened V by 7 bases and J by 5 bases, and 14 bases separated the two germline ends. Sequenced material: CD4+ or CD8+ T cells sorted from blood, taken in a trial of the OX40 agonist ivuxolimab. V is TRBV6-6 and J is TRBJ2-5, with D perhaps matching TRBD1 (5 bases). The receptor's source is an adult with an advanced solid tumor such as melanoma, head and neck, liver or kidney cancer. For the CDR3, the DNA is TGTGCCAGCAAAATGGACATTTCGGAGACCCAGTACTTC. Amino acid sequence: CASKMDISETQYF.